The sequence of this TCR beta chain was determined in a study of OX40 agonist ivuxolimab in advanced cancers. Overall study results and limits: Among some nonresponders, normalized T-cell clonal expansion was also low.

CDR3 length: 15 amino acids. Germline V gene data show CDR1 as MDHEN and CDR2 as SYDVKM. Trimming removed 5 bases at V and 4 bases at J, with 15 bases between. Some clones are missing from TCRdb's copy, which holds only in-frame ones; the method was immunoSEQ multiplex PCR. The sample records about 70,000 clones, 89% being singletons. Regarding this clone: The antigen remains undetermined. Other DNA sequences in this specimen translate into the identical CDR3.

The sequencing here drew on CD4+ or CD8+ T cells sorted from blood, taken in a trial of the OX40 agonist ivuxolimab. This rearrangement joins TRBV28 to TRBJ1-5; weak D call: TRBD1 (5 bases). The source of this sequence is an adult with an advanced solid tumor such as melanoma, head and neck, liver or kidney cancer. CDR3 sequence: CASSLADSTNQPQHF. For the CDR3, the DNA is TGTGCCAGCAGTCTCGCAGACAGTACAAATCAGCCCCAGCATTTT.